This T cell receptor (beta chain) was obtained from a study of shared clonotypes between healthy human individuals. Study-wide findings and caveats: Naive CD4 clonotypes were shared across several donors at approximately 5.3%.

Trimming cost V 3 bases and J 6 bases; bases outside gene matches: 12. CDR3 size: 16 residues. The V gene's germline CDR1 is MGHRA and CDR2 YSYEKL. Data came from immunoSEQ multiplex PCR; TCRdb stores just in-frame clones and leaves some out. The sample has about 320,000 clones, roughly 84% seen once. In the case of this clone: Its antigen is unidentified.

The V gene is TRBV4-1, the J gene TRBJ2-3, with 7 bases matching TRBD2. Sequencing input: memory CD8+ T cells sorted from blood. Subset indicated: CD45RO+ cells pooled with CCR7-negative TemRA cells. The origin of this receptor is a man younger than 30 in good health. The CDR3 nucleotides are TGCGCCAGCAGCCAGACTAGCTCTCTCACTGGGGATACGCAGTATTTT. It codes for CASSQTSSLTGDTQYF.